A selection of T cell receptor beta chains follows, all from one sample in a study of blood T cell repertoires in COVID-19. The method was immunoSEQ multiplex PCR; TCRdb's version includes in-frame clones alone and lacks a portion of them. The sample lists 150,000 to 200,000 clones, 89% occurring once. Sequenced material: peripheral blood. The receptors derive from a man aged 18 to 35 who had recovered from COVID-19. The CDR3 runs from the conserved cysteine through the conserved F or W. D genes are given only for firm matches. The listing skips clone size in some rows; elsewhere it reads once, few, many or a size class.

J,D,V,size,CDR3,DNA
TRBJ2-2,TRBD1,TRBV11-2,.,CASSTRTGDTGELFF,TGTGCCAGCAGCACCAGGACAGGGGATACCGGGGAGCTGTTTTTT
TRBJ2-7,TRBD1,TRBV25-1,.,CASSEWGSGGSYEQYF,TGTGCCAGCAGTGAATGGGGGTCAGGGGGCAGTTACGAGCAGTACTTC
TRBJ2-1,TRBD2,TRBV7-8,.,CASSVGLADYNEQFF,TGTGCCAGCAGCGTGGGACTAGCGGACTACAATGAGCAGTTCTTC
TRBJ1-6,.,TRBV27,.,CASSFGESSYNSPLHF,TGTGCCAGCAGTTTCGGGGAGAGCTCCTATAATTCACCCCTCCACTTT
TRBJ2-5,TRBD2,TRBV12-3/TRBV12-4,.,CASRKREQETQYF,TGTGCCAGCAGGAAGCGGGAGCAAGAGACCCAGTACTTC
TRBJ2-2,.,TRBV25-1,.,CASSLLGLNTGELFF,TGTGCCAGCAGTCTTCTCGGTCTCAACACCGGGGAGCTGTTTTTT
TRBJ2-6,TRBD1,TRBV6-4,once,CASSEQGTGANVLTF,TGTGCCAGCAGTGAACAGGGGACTGGGGCCAACGTCCTGACTTTC
TRBJ2-7,TRBD2,TRBV29-1,.,CSGTSGRTSEQYF,TGCAGCGGCACTAGCGGGAGAACCTCCGAGCAGTACTTC
TRBJ2-7,.,TRBV9,.,CASSVDLTGHEQYF,TGTGCCAGCAGCGTCGACCTCACAGGACACGAGCAGTACTTC
TRBJ2-3,.,TRBV18,.,CASSLTKTDTQYF,TGTGCCAGCTCACTGACTAAAACAGATACGCAGTATTTT
TRBJ2-1,.,TRBV15,.,CATSREEVTFPNEQFF,TGTGCCACCAGCAGAGAAGAGGTGACCTTTCCGAATGAGCAGTTCTTC
TRBJ2-1,TRBD2,TRBV6-4,.,CASSDSSGGNNEQFF,TGTGCCAGCAGTGACTCTAGCGGGGGCAACAATGAGCAGTTCTTC
TRBJ2-2,.,TRBV9,.,CASSVVGSFPGELFF,TGTGCCAGCAGCGTAGTAGGGAGTTTCCCCGGGGAGCTGTTTTTT
TRBJ2-5,.,TRBV6-5,once,CASSRVEGRRETQYF,TGTGCCAGCAGCCGGGTTGAGGGGAGGCGGGAGACCCAGTACTTC
TRBJ1-6,.,TRBV9,.,CASSPEGLRNSPLHF,TGTGCCAGCAGCCCTGAGGGACTGAGGAATTCACCCCTCCACTTT
TRBJ2-3,.,TRBV9,once,CASSVMGQDTQYF,TGTGCCAGCAGCGTGATGGGACAAGATACGCAGTATTTT
TRBJ1-1,TRBD1,TRBV28,.,CASSPGQGHTEAFF,TGTGCCAGCAGTCCTGGACAGGGCCACACTGAAGCTTTCTTT
TRBJ1-2,TRBD1,TRBV3-1/TRBV3-2,.,CASSQSYRGGNYGYTF,TGTGCCAGCAGCCAATCATACAGGGGAGGTAACTATGGCTACACCTTC
TRBJ2-7,TRBD1,TRBV6-5,.,CASTGDRYSYEQYF,TGTGCCAGCACAGGGGACAGGTACTCCTACGAGCAGTACTTC
TRBJ1-5,.,TRBV19,.,CASSRGWGDNQPQHF,TGTGCCAGTAGTAGAGGGTGGGGGGACAATCAGCCCCAGCATTTT
TRBJ2-7,TRBD2,TRBV4-2,.,CASSQVGPGLAGVEQYF,TGTGCCAGCAGCCAAGTGGGGCCGGGACTAGCGGGAGTTGAGCAGTACTTC
TRBJ2-7,.,TRBV19,.,CASKGGYEQYF,TGTGCCAGTAAGGGGGGGTACGAGCAGTACTTC
TRBJ2-7,.,TRBV5-1,.,CASSAGTPSYEQYF,TGCGCCAGCAGCGCGGGGACCCCTTCCTACGAGCAGTACTTC
TRBJ1-2,.,TRBV30,.,CAWSVLSYGYTF,TGTGCCTGGAGTGTACTTTCCTATGGCTACACCTTC